The 3 T cell receptor beta chains below come from one sample, sequenced in a study of blood T cell repertoires in COVID-19. Clones were sequenced by immunoSEQ multiplex PCR, and TCRdb holds only the in-frame ones, with some missing. The top ten clones hold around 3.6% of a sample with a few hundred thousand clones, roughly 84% of them seen once. Sample: PBMCs or T cells enriched from blood (not recorded which). The receptors were sampled from a man in his fifties who had recovered from COVID-19.

CDR3 nucleotide sequence: TGTGCCACCTCGTCGGGACAGGGACCGTATGGCTACACCTTC. It is translated as CATSSGQGPYGYTF. The genes are TRBV19 and TRBJ1-2; 9 bases are a match to TRBD1. CDR1 and CDR2 (germline): LNHDA, SQIVND (reference sequence). V trimming: 10 bases; J trimming: 5 bases; junction bases outside the gene matches: 11. The CDR3 runs 14 residues.

The rearrangement uses TRBV15 and TRBJ2-7; D is possibly TRBD1 (6 bases). From germline, CDR1 is LNHNV and CDR2 YYDKDF (reference sequence). The CDR3 is made up of 16 amino acids. Trimming removed 5 bases from V and 0 bases from J, with 17 bases in between. This chain's CDR3 is CATSSDSSYRSYEQYF. The CDR3 coding sequence is TGTGCCACCAGCTCGGACAGCTCCTACCGCTCCTACGAGCAGTACTTC.

The chain combines TRBV5-6 with TRBJ2-3, with 10 bases matching TRBD2. CDR3 length equals 15 residues. Germline assignment: CDR1 SGHDT and CDR2 YYEEEE. V shed 1 base, J shed 4 bases, and the junction held 3 bases outside the gene matches. The CDR3 sequence: CASSLLAGAPDTQYF. CDR3 DNA: TGTGCCAGCAGCTTGCTAGCGGGGGCCCCAGATACGCAGTATTTT.